The clone carrying this T cell receptor (beta chain) showed up just a few times. Using unique molecular identifiers, the investigators prepared the TCRbeta library. From the PCR reads, TCRdb called clonotypes with MiXCR, one entry per CDR3 protein. The sample lists hundreds of thousands of distinct CDR3 sequences; 10% to 15% were seen once. Looked up from germline, CDR1 is DFQATT and CDR2 is SNEGSKA (reference sequence). The CDR3 is 13 amino acids. The junction had 4 bases not matched to a gene; V was cut back by 6 bases and J by 2 bases. This sample is drawn from a study of T-cell reconstitution after alpha-beta-depleted transplantation in children.

The sample in question was PBMCs, obtained before TCRalphabeta/CD19-depleted stem cell transplant. This sequence originates from a girl aged 2-15 years with congenital amegakaryocytic thrombocytopenia, due to receive a stem cell transplant. The genes are TRBV20-1 and TRBJ2-5, with 9 positions matching TRBD1. This chain's CDR3 is CSALGQGQETQYF. For the CDR3, the DNA is TGCAGTGCCCTGGGACAGGGTCAAGAGACCCAGTACTTC.